The T cell receptor beta chain under discussion was sequenced for a study of Graves' ophthalmopathy and Graves' hyperthyroidism. Study as a whole: Stable hyperthyroidism was defined by absence of ophthalmopathy within 18 months of follow-up. General study findings and limits: Blood repertoires reportedly contained most expanded thyroid clonotypes above 0.001 frequency.

Remarks on this clonotype: The target antigen is unknown.

Uncontrolled infections, pregnancy, lactation or other autoimmune diseases led to patient exclusion. The diagnostic workup employed clinical symptoms, serum thyroxine, TRAb, thyroid ultrasound and orbital computed tomography. RNA transcripts were the source from which TCR beta CDR3 regions were amplified. HTBI primers served in a first-round RT-PCR, which a second-round multiplex PCR followed. TCRdb reanalysed the multiplex PCR reads using MiXCR and keeps one entry per CDR3 protein. This table has approximately 1.2 million distinct CDR3 sequences, about 38% appearing once. V gave up 3 bases and J gave up 0 bases, with 8 bases separating them. The CDR3 covers 15 residues. The germline V gene encodes CDR1 SGHAT and CDR2 FQNNGV.

The clonotype originates from an adult man with Graves' hyperthyroidism. The sample was peripheral blood or thyroid tissue (not recorded which). This sequence joins TRBV11-2 and TRBJ1-4; D gene unclear. The CDR3: CASSFRLSTNEKLFF. As DNA, the CDR3 is TGTGCCAGCAGCTTCCGTCTCTCAACTAATGAAAAACTGTTTTTT.